Shown below are 7 T cell receptor beta chains from a single sample sequenced in a study of monozygotic twins with inflammatory bowel disease. One entry per CDR3 protein, without DNA, is what TCRdb gives after re-calling the 5' RACE reads. This specimen shows approximately 330,000 distinct CDR3 sequences; the ten leading clones hold approximately 2%. The sample taken for sequencing was blood. The origin of the receptors is a human donor with ulcerative colitis or Crohn's disease, or a healthy co-twin of an affected twin (not recorded which).

The chain couples TRBV20-1 to TRBJ2-3; there is no DNA to check the TCRdb D call of TRBD1. The CDR3 extends over 15 amino acids. The V gene's germline CDR1 is DFQATT and CDR2 SNEGSKA (reference sequence). The chain's CDR3 is CSAHDRIGGTDTQYF.

The rearrangement links TRBV11-2 to TRBJ1-5; TCRdb reports TRBD1, a call that lacks DNA to check it against. Germline V gene sequence: CDR1 SGHAT, CDR2 FQNNGV. The CDR3 loop spans 13 amino acids. CDR3 region: CASSQDWTQPQHF.

The genes are TRBV4-3 and TRBJ2-1. The CDR3 extends over 14 amino acids. The V gene's germline CDR1 is LGHNA and CDR2 YSLEER. The CDR3 is CASSPAPSYNEQFF.

The V call is TRBV6-5, the J call TRBJ1-2. There are 13 residues in the CDR3. Germline CDR1 reads MNHEY; CDR2 reads SVGAGI. CDR3 sequence: CASSRGGAYGYTF.

The V gene is TRBV4-3, the J gene TRBJ1-2. The CDR3 is 14 residues long. Germline V gives CDR1 LGHNA, CDR2 YSLEER. The CDR3 protein is CASSQELGPTYYTF.

The chain joins TRBV7-2 to TRBJ2-1; no DNA is available, so the TRBD2 call from TCRdb remains unchecked. Per germline, CDR1 SGHTA and CDR2 FQGNSA. The CDR3 is 15 amino acids. CDR3 sequence: CASSLASSLANEQFF.

This sequence joins TRBV6-5 and TRBJ1-4; TCRdb reports TRBD1, a call that lacks DNA to check it against. The CDR3 runs to 15 residues. Germline CDR1 is MNHEY and CDR2 is SVGAGI. The CDR3 spells CASSFQTEMWEKLFF.